This T cell receptor (beta chain) derives from a study of blood T cell repertoires in COVID-19. Study in general: Acute-phase and convalescent COVID-19 samples originated in the United States, Italy and Spain. PBMCs, B-cell-depleted T cells, or T cells were the source of the cDNA or gDNA that made up the material.

Original processing notes: Amplification of reference gene primers was used by the study to estimate nucleated cell counts. The assay was immunoSEQ multiplex PCR, and TCRdb's table has in-frame clones only and misses some. The V and J calls and clone size were taken over from that table, and D and trimming were inferred from the DNA. The table has around 160,000 clones, about 84% seen once. Germline values: CDR1 SGHNT, CDR2 YYREEE (reference sequence). Trimming stripped 9 bases from V and 0 bases from J, with 12 bases between. The CDR3 is made up of 13 amino acids. V gene TRBV5-4 combines with J gene TRBJ2-5; possibly TRBD2 for D (5 bases). The sequenced sample was peripheral blood. The source of this sequence is a man in his fifties or sixties with active or convalescent COVID-19. CDR3 region: CATGFPYQETQYF. The CDR3 bases are TGTGCCACGGGGTTTCCCTACCAAGAGACCCAGTACTTC.